This T cell receptor (beta chain) comes out of a study of T cells after yellow fever vaccination. This clonotype has only a few counts. Its antigen is unidentified. Germline V lookup: CDR1 DFQATT, CDR2 SNEGSKA (reference sequence). The CDR3 is 13 residues long. Overall study findings and caveats: Among primary-vaccination clones, most reappeared after the booster, at just under 98% for CD4 and 85% to 90% for CD8. The secondary T-cell response peaked on day 5, not day 15, but was weaker. A minor fraction of clonotypes spanned both CD4 and CD8 compartments.

It was through 5'RACE template switching that TCR cDNA was made, with a universal primer site and UMIs added. One entry per CDR3 protein, called by TCRdb with MiXCR from the 5' RACE reads. The table shows fewer than 450,000 distinct CDR3 sequences, with 4% occurring only once. J is TRBJ1-2 and V is TRBV20-1; tentative D call: TRBD1 (6 bases). The specimen comprised PBMCs, sampled 5 days after the yellow fever booster vaccination. This clonotype was sampled from a man between 18 and 35 years old who received the YFV17D yellow fever vaccine. The CDR3 nucleotides are TGCAGCGCCGACCGGGGCGGGGGGCCTGGCTACACCTTC. Protein product: CSADRGGGPGYTF.